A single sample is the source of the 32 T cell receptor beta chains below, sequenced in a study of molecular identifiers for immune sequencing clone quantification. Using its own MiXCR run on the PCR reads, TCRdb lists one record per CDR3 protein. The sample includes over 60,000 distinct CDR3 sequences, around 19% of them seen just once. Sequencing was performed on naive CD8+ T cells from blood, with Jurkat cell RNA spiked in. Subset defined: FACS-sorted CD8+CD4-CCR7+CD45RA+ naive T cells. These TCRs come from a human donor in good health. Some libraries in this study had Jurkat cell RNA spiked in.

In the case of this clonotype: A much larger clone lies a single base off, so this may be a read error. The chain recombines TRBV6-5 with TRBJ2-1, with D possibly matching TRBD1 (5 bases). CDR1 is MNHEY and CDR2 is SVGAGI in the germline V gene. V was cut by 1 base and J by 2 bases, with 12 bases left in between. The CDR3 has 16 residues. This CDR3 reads CASSYYWGPPYNEQFF. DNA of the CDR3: TGTGCCAGCAGTTACTACTGGGGCCCGCCCTACAATGAGCAGTTCTTC.

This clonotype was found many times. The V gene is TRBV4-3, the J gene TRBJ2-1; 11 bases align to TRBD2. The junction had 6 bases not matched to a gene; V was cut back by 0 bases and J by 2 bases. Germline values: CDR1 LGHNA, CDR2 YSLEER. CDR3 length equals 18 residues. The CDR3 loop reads CASSQDIASGRPYNEQFF. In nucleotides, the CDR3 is TGCGCCAGCAGCCAAGATATTGCTAGCGGGAGGCCCTACAATGAGCAGTTCTTC.

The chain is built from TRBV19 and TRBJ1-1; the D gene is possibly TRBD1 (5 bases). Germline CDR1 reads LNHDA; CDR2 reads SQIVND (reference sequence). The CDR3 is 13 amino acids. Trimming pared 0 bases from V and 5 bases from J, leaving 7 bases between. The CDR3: CASSIDGGTEAFF. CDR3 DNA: TGTGCCAGTAGTATAGACGGGGGGACTGAAGCTTTCTTT.

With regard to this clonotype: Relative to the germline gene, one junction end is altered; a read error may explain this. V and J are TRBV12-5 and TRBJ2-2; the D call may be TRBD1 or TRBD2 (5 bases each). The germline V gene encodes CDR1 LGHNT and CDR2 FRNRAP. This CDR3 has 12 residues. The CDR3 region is CASRWGTGELVF. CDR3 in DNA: TGTGCTAGTAGATGGGGGACCGGGGAGCTGGTTTTT.

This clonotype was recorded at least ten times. Here the CDR3 reads CASSQDLAGAFETQYF. The CDR3 DNA reads as TGTGCCAGCAGCCAAGATCTAGCGGGAGCGTTTGAGACCCAGTACTTC. The genes are TRBV3-1 and TRBJ2-5; TRBD2 matches 10 bases. Germline CDR1 and CDR2: LGHDT and YNNKEL (reference sequence). This CDR3 spans 16 amino acids. V shed 0 bases, J shed 5 bases, and the junction held 6 bases outside the gene matches.

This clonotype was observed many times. This CDR3 reads CASSQESTIGGTGELFF. Written as DNA, the CDR3 is TGTGCCAGCAGCCAAGAGTCTACGATCGGTGGCACCGGGGAGCTGTTTTTT. The chain couples TRBV4-2 to TRBJ2-2; D is unclear. Germline lookup yields CDR1 LGHNA and CDR2 YNFKEQ. Trimming took off 0 bases at V and 4 bases at J, with 15 bases between the two ends. This CDR3 spans 17 amino acids.

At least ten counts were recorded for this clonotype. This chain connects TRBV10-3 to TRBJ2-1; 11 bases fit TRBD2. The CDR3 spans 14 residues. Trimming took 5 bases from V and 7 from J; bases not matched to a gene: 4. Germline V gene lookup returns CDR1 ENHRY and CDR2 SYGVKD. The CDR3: CAISLAGGRNEQFF. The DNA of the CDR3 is TGTGCCATCAGTCTAGCGGGAGGTCGGAATGAGCAGTTCTTC.

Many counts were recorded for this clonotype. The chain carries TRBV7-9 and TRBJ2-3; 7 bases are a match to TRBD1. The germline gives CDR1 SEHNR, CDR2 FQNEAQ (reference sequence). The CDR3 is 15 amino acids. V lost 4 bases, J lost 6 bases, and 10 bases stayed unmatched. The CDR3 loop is CASSSSDRELDTQYF. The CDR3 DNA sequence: TGTGCCAGCAGCTCCTCAGACAGGGAGCTTGATACGCAGTATTTT. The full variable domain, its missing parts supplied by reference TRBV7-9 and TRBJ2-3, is DTGVSQNPRHKITKRGQNVTFRCDPISEHNRLYWYRQTLGQGPEFLTYFQNEAQLEKSRLLSDRFSAERPKGSFSTLEIQRTEQGDSAMYLCASSSSDRELDTQYFGPGTRLTVL.

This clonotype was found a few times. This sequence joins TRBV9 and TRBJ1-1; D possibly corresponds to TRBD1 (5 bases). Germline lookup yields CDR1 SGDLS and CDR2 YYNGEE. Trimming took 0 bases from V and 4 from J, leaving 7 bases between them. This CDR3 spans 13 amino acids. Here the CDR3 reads CASSVGGSTEAFF. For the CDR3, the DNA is TGTGCCAGCAGCGTAGGGGGCAGCACTGAAGCTTTCTTT.

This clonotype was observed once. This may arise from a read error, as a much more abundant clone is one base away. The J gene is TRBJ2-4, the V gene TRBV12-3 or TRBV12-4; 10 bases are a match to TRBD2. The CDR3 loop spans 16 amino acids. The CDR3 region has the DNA TGTGCCAGCACCAGCGGGAGGGCCTTGGCCAAAAGCATTCAGTACTTC. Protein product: CASTSGRALAKSIQYF.

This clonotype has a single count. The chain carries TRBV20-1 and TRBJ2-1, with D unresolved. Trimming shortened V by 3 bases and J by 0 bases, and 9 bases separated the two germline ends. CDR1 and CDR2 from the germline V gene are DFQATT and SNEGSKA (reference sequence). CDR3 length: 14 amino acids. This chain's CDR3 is CSASRDLSYNEQFF. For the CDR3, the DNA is TGCAGTGCTAGTAGAGACCTCTCCTACAATGAGCAGTTCTTC.

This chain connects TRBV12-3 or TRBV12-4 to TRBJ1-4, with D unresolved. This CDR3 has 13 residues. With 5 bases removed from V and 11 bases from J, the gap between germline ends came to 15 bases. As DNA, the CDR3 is TGTGCCAGCAGTCTGGGCGGCTTTTGGAAACTGTTTTTT. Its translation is CASSLGGFWKLFF.

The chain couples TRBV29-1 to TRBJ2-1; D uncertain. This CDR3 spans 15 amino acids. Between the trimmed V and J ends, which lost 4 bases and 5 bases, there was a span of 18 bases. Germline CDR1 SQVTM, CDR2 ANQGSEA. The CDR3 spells CSVAPLAVPNNEQFF. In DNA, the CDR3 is TGCAGCGTTGCCCCCCTGGCGGTACCTAACAATGAGCAGTTCTTC.

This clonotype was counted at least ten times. The CDR3 region has the DNA TGTGCCAGCTCCCAAGATAACTTCCGGGACCAGTACCTCAATGAGCAGTTCTTC. Translated, it gives CASSQDNFRDQYLNEQFF. This sequence joins TRBV18 and TRBJ2-1; possibly TRBD1 or TRBD2 for D (5 bases each). CDR1 is KGHSH and CDR2 is LQKENI in the germline V gene. The CDR3 covers 18 residues. Trimming removed 6 bases at V and 6 bases at J, with 27 bases between. Using reference TRBV18 and TRBJ2-1 for the parts outside the CDR3, the full variable domain is NAGVMQNPRHLVRRRGQEARLRCSPMKGHSHVYWYRQLPEEGLKFMVYLQKENIIDESGMPKERFSAEFPKEGPSILRIQQVVRGDSAAYFCASSQDNFRDQYLNEQFFGPGTRLTVL.

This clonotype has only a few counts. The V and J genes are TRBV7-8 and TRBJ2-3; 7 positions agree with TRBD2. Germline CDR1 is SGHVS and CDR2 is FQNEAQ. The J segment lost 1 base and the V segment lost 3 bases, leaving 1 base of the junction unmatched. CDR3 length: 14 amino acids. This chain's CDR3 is CASSFLAGTDTQYF. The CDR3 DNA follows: TGTGCCAGCAGCTTCCTAGCGGGCACAGATACGCAGTATTTT.

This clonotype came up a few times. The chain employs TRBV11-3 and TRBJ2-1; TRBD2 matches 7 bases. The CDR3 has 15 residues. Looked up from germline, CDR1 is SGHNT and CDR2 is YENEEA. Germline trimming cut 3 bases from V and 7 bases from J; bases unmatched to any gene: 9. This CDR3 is CASSFLASGVNEQFF. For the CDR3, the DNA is TGTGCCAGCAGCTTCTTGGCCAGCGGGGTTAATGAGCAGTTCTTC. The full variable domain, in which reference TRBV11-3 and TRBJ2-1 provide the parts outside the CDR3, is EAGVVQSPRYKIIEKKQPVAFWCNPISGHNTLYWYLQNLGQGPELLIRYENEEAVDDSQLPKDRFSAERLKGVDSTLKIQPAELGDSAVYLCASSFLASGVNEQFFGPGTRLTVL.

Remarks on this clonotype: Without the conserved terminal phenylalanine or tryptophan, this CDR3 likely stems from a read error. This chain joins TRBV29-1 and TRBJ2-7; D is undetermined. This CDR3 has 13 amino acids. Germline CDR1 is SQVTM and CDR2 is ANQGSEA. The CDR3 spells CRVEEADSYEQYS. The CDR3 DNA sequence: TGCAGAGTTGAAGAGGCGGACTCCTACGAGCAGTACTCC.

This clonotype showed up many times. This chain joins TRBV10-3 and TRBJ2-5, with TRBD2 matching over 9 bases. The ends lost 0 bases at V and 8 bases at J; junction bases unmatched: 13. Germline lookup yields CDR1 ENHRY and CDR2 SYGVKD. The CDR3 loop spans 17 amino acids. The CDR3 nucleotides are TGTGCCATCAGTGAGTCCGGGCTAGCGGGAACCGGGGAAACCCAGTACTTC. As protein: CAISESGLAGTGETQYF.

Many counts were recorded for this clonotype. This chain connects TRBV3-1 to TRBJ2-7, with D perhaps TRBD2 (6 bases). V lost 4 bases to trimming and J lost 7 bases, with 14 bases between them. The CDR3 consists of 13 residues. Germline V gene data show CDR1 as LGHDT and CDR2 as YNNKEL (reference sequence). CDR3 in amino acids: CASSLSEGREQYF. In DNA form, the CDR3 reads TGTGCCAGCAGCCTCTCGGAGGGCCGTGAGCAGTACTTC.

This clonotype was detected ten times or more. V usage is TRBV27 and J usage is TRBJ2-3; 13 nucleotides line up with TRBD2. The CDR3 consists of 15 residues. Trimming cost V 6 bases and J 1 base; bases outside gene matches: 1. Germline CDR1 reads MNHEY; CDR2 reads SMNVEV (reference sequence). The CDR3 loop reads CASSGLAGGTDTQYF. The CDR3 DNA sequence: TGTGCCAGCAGCGGACTAGCGGGGGGCACAGATACGCAGTATTTT.

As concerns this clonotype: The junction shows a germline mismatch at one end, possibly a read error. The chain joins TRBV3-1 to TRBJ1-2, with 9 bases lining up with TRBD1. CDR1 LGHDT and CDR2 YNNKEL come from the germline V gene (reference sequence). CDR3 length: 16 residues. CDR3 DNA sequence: TGTGCCAGCAGCCAAGGAAGGACAGGGGCGTACTATGGCTACGCCTTC. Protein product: CASSQGRTGAYYGYAF.

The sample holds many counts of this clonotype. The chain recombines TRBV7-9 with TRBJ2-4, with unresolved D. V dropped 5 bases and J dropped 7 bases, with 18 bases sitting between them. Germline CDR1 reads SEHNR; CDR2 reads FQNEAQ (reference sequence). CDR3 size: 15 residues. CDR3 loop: CASSLSGSQWNIQYF. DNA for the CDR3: TGTGCCAGCAGCCTCTCGGGCAGCCAATGGAACATTCAGTACTTC.

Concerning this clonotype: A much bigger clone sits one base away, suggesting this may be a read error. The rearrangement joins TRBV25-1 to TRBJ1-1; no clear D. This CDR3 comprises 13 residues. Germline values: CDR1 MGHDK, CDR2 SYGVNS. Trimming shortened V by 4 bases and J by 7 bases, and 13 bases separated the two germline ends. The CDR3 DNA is TGTGCCAGCAGTGTAAGGTGGGAGGGTGAAGCTTTCTTT. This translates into CASSVRWEGEAFF.

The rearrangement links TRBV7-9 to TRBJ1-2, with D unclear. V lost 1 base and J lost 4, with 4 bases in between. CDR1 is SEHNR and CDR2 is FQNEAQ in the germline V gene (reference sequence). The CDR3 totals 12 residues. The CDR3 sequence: CASSLGTYGYTF. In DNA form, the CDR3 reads TGTGCCAGCAGCTTAGGTACCTATGGCTACACCTTC. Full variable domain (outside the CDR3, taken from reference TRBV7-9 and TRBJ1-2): DTGVSQNPRHKITKRGQNVTFRCDPISEHNRLYWYRQTLGQGPEFLTYFQNEAQLEKSRLLSDRFSAERPKGSFSTLEIQRTEQGDSAMYLCASSLGTYGYTFGSGTRLTVV.

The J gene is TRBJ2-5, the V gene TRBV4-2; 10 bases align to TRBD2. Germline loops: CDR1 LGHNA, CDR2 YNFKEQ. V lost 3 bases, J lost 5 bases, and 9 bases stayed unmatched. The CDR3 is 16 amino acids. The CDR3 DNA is TGTGCCAGCAGCCACAGGACTAGCGGCGAGGGGGAGACCCAGTACTTC. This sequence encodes CASSHRTSGEGETQYF.

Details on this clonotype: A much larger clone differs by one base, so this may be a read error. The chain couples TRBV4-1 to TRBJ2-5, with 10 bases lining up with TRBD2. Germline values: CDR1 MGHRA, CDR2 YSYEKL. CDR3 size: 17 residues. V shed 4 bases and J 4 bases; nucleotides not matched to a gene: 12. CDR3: CASSREGSGRAVETQYF. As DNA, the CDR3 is TGCGCCAGCAGCCGAGAGGGCAGCGGGAGGGCCGTAGAGACCCAGTACTTC.

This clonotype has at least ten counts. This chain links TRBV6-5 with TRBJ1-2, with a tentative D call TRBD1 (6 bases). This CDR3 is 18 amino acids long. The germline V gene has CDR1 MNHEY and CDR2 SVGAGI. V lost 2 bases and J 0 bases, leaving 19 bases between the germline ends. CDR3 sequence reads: CASSYRTAHPLANYGYTF. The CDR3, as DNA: TGTGCCAGCAGTTACAGGACAGCCCACCCGTTAGCTAACTATGGCTACACCTTC.

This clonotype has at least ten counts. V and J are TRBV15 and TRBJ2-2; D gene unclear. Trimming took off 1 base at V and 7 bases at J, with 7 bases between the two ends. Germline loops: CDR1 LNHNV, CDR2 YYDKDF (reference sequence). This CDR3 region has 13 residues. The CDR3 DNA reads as TGTGCCACCAGCAGAGCGCCGGTCGGGGAGCTGTTTTTT. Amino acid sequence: CATSRAPVGELFF.

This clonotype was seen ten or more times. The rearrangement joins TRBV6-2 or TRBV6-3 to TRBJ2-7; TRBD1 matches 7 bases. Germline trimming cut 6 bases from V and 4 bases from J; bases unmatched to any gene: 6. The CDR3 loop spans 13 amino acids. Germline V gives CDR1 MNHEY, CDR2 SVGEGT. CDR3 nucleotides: TGTGCCAGCAGACCGGGACAGCTTTACGAGCAGTACTTC. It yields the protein CASRPGQLYEQYF.

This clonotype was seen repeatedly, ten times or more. The CDR3: CASSSHTGANYGYTF. In nucleotides, the CDR3 is TGTGCCAGCAGTTCCCATACAGGGGCGAACTATGGCTACACCTTC. The chain is built from TRBV27 and TRBJ1-2; TRBD1 matches 7 bases. The germline CDR1 and CDR2 sequences are MNHEY and SMNVEV (reference sequence). CDR3 size: 15 residues. V dropped 4 bases and J dropped 2; count of bases not matched to a gene: 7.

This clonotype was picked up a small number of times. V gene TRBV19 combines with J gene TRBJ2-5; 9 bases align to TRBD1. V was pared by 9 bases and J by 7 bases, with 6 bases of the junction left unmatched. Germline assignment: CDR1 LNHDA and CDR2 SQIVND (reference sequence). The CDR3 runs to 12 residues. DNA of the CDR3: TGTGCCAGCACAGGGGGCGTAGGGACCCAGTACTTC. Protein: CASTGGVGTQYF.

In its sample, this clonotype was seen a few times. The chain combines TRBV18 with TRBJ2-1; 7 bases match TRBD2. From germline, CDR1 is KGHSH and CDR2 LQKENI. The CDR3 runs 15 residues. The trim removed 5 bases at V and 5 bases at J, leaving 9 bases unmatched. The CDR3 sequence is CASSNTGLGNNEQFF. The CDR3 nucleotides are TGTGCCAGCTCAAACACCGGACTAGGTAACAATGAGCAGTTCTTC. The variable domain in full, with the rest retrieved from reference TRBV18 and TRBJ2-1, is NAGVMQNPRHLVRRRGQEARLRCSPMKGHSHVYWYRQLPEEGLKFMVYLQKENIIDESGMPKERFSAEFPKEGPSILRIQQVVRGDSAAYFCASSNTGLGNNEQFFGPGTRLTVL.